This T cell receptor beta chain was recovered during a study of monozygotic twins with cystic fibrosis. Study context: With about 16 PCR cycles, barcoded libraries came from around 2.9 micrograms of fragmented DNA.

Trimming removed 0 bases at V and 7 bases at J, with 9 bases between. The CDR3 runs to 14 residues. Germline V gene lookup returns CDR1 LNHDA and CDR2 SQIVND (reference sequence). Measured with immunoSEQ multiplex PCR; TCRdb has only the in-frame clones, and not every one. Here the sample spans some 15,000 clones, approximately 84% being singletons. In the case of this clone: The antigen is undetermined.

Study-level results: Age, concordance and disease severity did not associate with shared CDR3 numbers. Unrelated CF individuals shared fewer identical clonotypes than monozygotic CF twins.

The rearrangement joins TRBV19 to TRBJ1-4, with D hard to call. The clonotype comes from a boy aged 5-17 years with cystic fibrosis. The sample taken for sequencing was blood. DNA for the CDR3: TGTGCCAGTAGTATAGAAGAACAGAGTGAAAAACTGTTTTTT. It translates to CASSIEEQSEKLFF. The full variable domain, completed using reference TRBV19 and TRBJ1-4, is DGGITQSPKYLFRKEGQNVTLSCEQNLNHDAMYWYRQDPGQGLRLIYYSQIVNDFQKGDIAEGYSVSREKKESFPLTVTSAQKNPTAFYLCASSIEEQSEKLFFGSGTQLSVL.